These 19 T cell receptor beta chains share one sample of origin, sequenced in a study of beta chain features in type 1 diabetes. Isolated RNA was reverse transcribed in full, so expressed TCRB transcripts were sequenced. Generated by immunoSEQ multiplex PCR, the TCRdb table keeps only in-frame clones and is missing some. Of fewer than 900,000 clones listed, roughly 17% are singletons. Material for sequencing was naive CD4+ T cells from blood. These receptors came from a woman under 30 in good health.

This clone showed up just a few times. This sequence joins TRBV11-1 and TRBJ2-5, with D uncertain. The CDR3 covers 14 residues. V shed 0 bases and J shed 4 bases, with 9 bases lying between them. The germline V gene has CDR1 SGHAT and CDR2 FQDESV (reference sequence). This chain's CDR3 is CASSLAGVPETQYF. The CDR3 DNA follows: TGTGCCAGCAGCTTAGCTGGAGTACCAGAGACCCAGTACTTC.

This clone was detected only once. The chain has TRBV5-1 and TRBJ1-1; 10 bases map to TRBD1. V was clipped by 4 bases and J by 4 bases; unmatched bases: 7. The germline CDR1 and CDR2 sequences are SGHRS and YFSETQ. The CDR3 has 15 residues. CDR3 nucleotide sequence: TGCGCCAGCAGCCCACTGGGACAGGGGTTCACTGAAGCTTTCTTT. As protein: CASSPLGQGFTEAFF.

This rearrangement joins TRBV20-1 to TRBJ2-7, with unresolved D. The CDR3 covers 11 residues. Trimming shortened V by 1 base and J by 5 bases, and 6 bases separated the two germline ends. The germline CDR1 and CDR2 sequences are DFQATT and SNEGSKA (reference sequence). CDR3 sequence (DNA): TGCAGTGCTAGAGTGTGGAACGAGCAGTACTTC. It codes for CSARVWNEQYF.

This chain joins TRBV2 and TRBJ2-2; 10 bases agree with TRBD1. V was clipped by 10 bases and J by 5 bases; unmatched bases: 4. Germline V gene lookup returns CDR1 SNHLY and CDR2 FYNNEI. CDR3 length: 13 residues. CDR3 sequence (DNA): TGTGCCACTCAGGGACAGGGGACCGGGGAGCTGTTTTTT. Translating gives CATQGQGTGELFF.

The table lists this clone with a few counts. Different DNA sequences within this sample yield the same CDR3. V gene TRBV5-1 combines with J gene TRBJ2-5, with D maybe TRBD2 (6 bases). The CDR3 runs to 13 residues. Trimming pared 2 bases from V and 5 bases from J, leaving 10 bases between. The germline V gene has CDR1 SGHRS and CDR2 YFSETQ. The CDR3 is CASSLFGGETQYF. The CDR3 bases are TGCGCCAGCAGCTTATTTGGAGGGGAGACCCAGTACTTC.

The chain recombines TRBV23-1 with TRBJ2-4, with TRBD1 as a possible D gene (6 bases). Being an ORF, TRBV23-1 has a function that is uncertain. V gave up 0 bases and J gave up 1 base, with 13 bases separating them. The CDR3 is made up of 17 amino acids. CDR3 in DNA: TGCGCCAGCAGTCAATCCTGGGGCAGGGGTGCCAAAAACATTCAGTACTTC. Translation gives CASSQSWGRGAKNIQYF.

The CDR3 here is CASSQDGATWNSFSGNTIYF. The CDR3 nucleotides are TGTGCCAGCAGCCAAGATGGGGCGACTTGGAACTCTTTCTCTGGAAACACCATATATTTT. The chain is built from TRBV4-2 and TRBJ1-3; tentatively, D is TRBD1 (5 bases). Germline CDR1 reads LGHNA; CDR2 reads YNFKEQ. The CDR3 consists of 20 residues. V gave up 0 bases and J gave up 0 bases, with 21 bases separating them.

V and J are TRBV4-2 and TRBJ1-1; D unresolved. V shed 1 base and J shed 1 base, with 7 bases lying between them. This CDR3 contains 14 residues. The V gene's germline CDR1 is LGHNA and CDR2 YNFKEQ. The CDR3 DNA is TGTGCCAGCAGCCAAGTGTCAGGGAACACTGAAGCTTTCTTT. This translates into CASSQVSGNTEAFF.

The rearrangement uses TRBV4-2 and TRBJ2-5, with 9 bases fitting TRBD2. Losses at the gene ends were 2 bases for V and 1 base for J; bases not matched to a gene: 2. The CDR3 has 15 amino acids. Germline V gives CDR1 LGHNA, CDR2 YNFKEQ. The DNA for the CDR3 is TGTGCCAGCAGCCAAAGACTAGCGGCCCAAGAGACCCAGTACTTC. The encoded protein is CASSQRLAAQETQYF.

This clone was seen a handful of times. V usage is TRBV7-9 and J usage is TRBJ1-1, with a possible D match to TRBD1 (5 bases). This CDR3 contains 13 residues. V was cut by 5 bases and J by 5 bases, with 12 bases left in between. Germline values: CDR1 SEHNR, CDR2 FQNEAQ (reference sequence). The chain's CDR3 is CASSPGPRTEAFF. CDR3 sequence (DNA): TGTGCCAGCAGCCCGGGGCCGCGGACTGAAGCTTTCTTT.

The chain combines TRBV2 with TRBJ2-1, with D tentatively TRBD1 or TRBD2 (6 bases each). Per germline, CDR1 SNHLY and CDR2 FYNNEI. V lost 1 base and J 0 bases, leaving 10 bases between the germline ends. CDR3 length equals 16 residues. In nucleotides, the CDR3 is TGTGCCAGCAGTGAAGAAGGGGGGTTCTCCTACAATGAGCAGTTCTTC. Translated, it gives CASSEEGGFSYNEQFF.

The CDR3 nucleotides read TGTGCCAGCAGCTCCCGACAGCAGGCAGATACGCAGTATTTT. This codes for CASSSRQQADTQYF. The V call is TRBV7-2, the J call TRBJ2-3; D may be TRBD1 (5 bases). V was pared by 4 bases and J by 4 bases, with 12 bases between. The CDR3 loop spans 14 amino acids. Per germline, CDR1 SGHTA and CDR2 FQGNSA.

There are a few counts of this clone. V usage is TRBV2 and J usage is TRBJ2-3; 7 positions match TRBD1. CDR3 length: 18 residues. Germline-derived CDR1 and CDR2 are SNHLY and FYNNEI. The V gene end was trimmed by 2 bases and the J gene end by 0 bases; junction bases not matched to a gene: 11. The CDR3 is CASSESRWGQTSTDTQYF. CDR3 nucleotide sequence: TGTGCCAGCAGTGAAAGTAGATGGGGACAGACTAGCACAGATACGCAGTATTTT.

J is TRBJ2-7 and V is TRBV10-3; 12 bases fit TRBD2. Losses at the gene ends were 10 bases for V and 4 bases for J; bases not matched to a gene: 5. The CDR3 is 13 amino acids. Germline V gene data show CDR1 as ENHRY and CDR2 as SYGVKD. The CDR3 loop reads CATLTSGGYEQYF. Written as DNA, the CDR3 is TGTGCCACCTTGACTAGCGGGGGTTACGAGCAGTACTTC.

V usage is TRBV7-2 and J usage is TRBJ2-7; 9 bases map to TRBD1. From germline, CDR1 is SGHTA and CDR2 FQGNSA. Germline trimming cut 5 bases from V and 7 bases from J; bases unmatched to any gene: 9. The CDR3 runs 14 residues. The CDR3 reads CASSPDRGPREQYF. CDR3 in DNA: TGTGCCAGCAGCCCGGACAGGGGACCCCGTGAGCAGTACTTC.

The gene calls are TRBV6-1 and TRBJ2-2; 8 nucleotides align to TRBD2. V was pared by 0 bases and J by 3 bases, with 6 bases of the junction left unmatched. The CDR3 extends over 17 amino acids. The germline V gene has CDR1 MNHNS and CDR2 SASEGT. The CDR3: CASSEAGTSLHTGELFF. DNA for the CDR3: TGTGCCAGCAGTGAAGCGGGGACTAGTTTGCACACCGGGGAGCTGTTTTTT.

The J gene is TRBJ2-7, the V gene TRBV28, with 8 bases matching TRBD2. The CDR3 has 15 amino acids. With 2 bases clipped from V and 1 base from J, the junction kept 4 bases outside the gene matches. Germline values: CDR1 MDHEN, CDR2 SYDVKM. CDR3 nucleotides: TGTGCCAGCAGTTTAACGGGAGGGCCTTCCTACGAGCAGTACTTC. Encoded protein: CASSLTGGPSYEQYF.

The rearrangement joins TRBV2 to TRBJ2-1, with 8 bases matching TRBD2. CDR1 is SNHLY and CDR2 is FYNNEI in the germline V gene. Unmatched junction bases numbered 15, after V lost 8 bases and J lost 0 bases. This CDR3 region has 18 residues. The CDR3 DNA sequence: TGTGCCAGCGGGGGGCTCGGGCTAGCGGGCCGCTCCTACAATGAGCAGTTCTTC. This gives the protein CASGGLGLAGRSYNEQFF.

The chain links TRBV7-3 to TRBJ2-7; 7 bases align to TRBD1. The CDR3 has 15 amino acids. The ends lost 4 bases at V and 2 bases at J; junction bases unmatched: 8. Germline CDR1 SGHTA, CDR2 FQGTGA. CDR3 sequence reads: CASSSGPGQTYEQYF. The CDR3 nucleotides are TGTGCCAGCAGCTCGGGCCCGGGACAGACCTACGAGCAGTACTTC.